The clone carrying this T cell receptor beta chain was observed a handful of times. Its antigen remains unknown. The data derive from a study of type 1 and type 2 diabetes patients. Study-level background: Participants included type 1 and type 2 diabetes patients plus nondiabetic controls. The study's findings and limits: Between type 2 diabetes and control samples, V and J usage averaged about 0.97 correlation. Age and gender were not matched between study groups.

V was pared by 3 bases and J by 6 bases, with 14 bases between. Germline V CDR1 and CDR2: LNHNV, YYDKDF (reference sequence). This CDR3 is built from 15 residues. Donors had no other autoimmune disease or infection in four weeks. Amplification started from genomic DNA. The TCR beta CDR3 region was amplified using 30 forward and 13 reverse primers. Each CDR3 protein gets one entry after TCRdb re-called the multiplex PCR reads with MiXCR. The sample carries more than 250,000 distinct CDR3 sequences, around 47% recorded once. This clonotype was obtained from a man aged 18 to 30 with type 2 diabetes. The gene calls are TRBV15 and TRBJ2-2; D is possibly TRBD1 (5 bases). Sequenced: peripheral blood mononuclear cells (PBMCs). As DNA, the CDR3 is TGTGCCACCAGCAGGGCAGGGTTGGGATCCGGGGAGCTGTTTTTT. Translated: CATSRAGLGSGELFF.